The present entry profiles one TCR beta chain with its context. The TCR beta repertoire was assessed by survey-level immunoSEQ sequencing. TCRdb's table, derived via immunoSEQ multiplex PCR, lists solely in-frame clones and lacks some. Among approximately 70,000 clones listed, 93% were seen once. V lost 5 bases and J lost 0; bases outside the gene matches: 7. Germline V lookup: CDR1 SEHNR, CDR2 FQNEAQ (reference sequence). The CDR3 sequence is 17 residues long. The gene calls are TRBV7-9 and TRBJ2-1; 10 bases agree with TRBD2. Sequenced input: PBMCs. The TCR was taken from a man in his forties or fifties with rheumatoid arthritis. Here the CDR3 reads CASSRKLAGSSYNEQFF. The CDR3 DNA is TGTGCCAGCAGCCGAAAACTAGCGGGAAGCTCCTACAATGAGCAGTTCTTC. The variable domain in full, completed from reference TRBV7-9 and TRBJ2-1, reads DTGVSQNPRHKITKRGQNVTFRCDPISEHNRLYWYRQTLGQGPEFLTYFQNEAQLEKSRLLSDRFSAERPKGSFSTLEIQRTEQGDSAMYLCASSRKLAGSSYNEQFFGPGTRLTVL.